This entry describes one T cell receptor (beta chain). Its antigen is still unknown. The sample originates from a study of cytomegalovirus exposure and HLA in healthy donors. The length of the CDR3 is 12 residues. The germline CDR1 and CDR2 sequences are SGHDT and YYEEEE. The germline V and J ends were trimmed by 1 base and 4 bases, with 5 bases remaining between them. Researchers ran the PCR with 60 Vbeta and 13 Jbeta primers. The data were produced by immunoSEQ multiplex PCR, yet TCRdb's version contains in-frame clones alone and is incomplete. The repertoire holds fewer than 150,000 clones, with approximately 80% as singletons. Study conclusions and caveats: Immune exposure information available was restricted to CMV serostatus.

The receptor's source is a man in his forties in good health and CMV-seropositive. The chain combines TRBV5-6 with TRBJ1-1, with D hard to call. The sample comprised PBMCs. CDR3: CASSLFSTEAFF. CDR3 sequence (DNA): TGTGCCAGCAGCTTGTTTAGCACTGAAGCTTTCTTT. The complete variable domain, with remaining parts taken from reference TRBV5-6 and TRBJ1-1, reads DAGVTQSPTHLIKTRGQQVTLRCSPKSGHDTVSWYQQALGQGPQFIFQYYEEEERQRGNFPDRFSGHQFPNYSSELNVNALLLGDSALYLCASSLFSTEAFFGQGTRLTVV.